The clone carrying this TCR beta chain has a handful of counts. The V gene's germline CDR1 is SGHDT and CDR2 YYEEEE. The CDR3 is made up of 13 amino acids. V shed 3 bases and J shed 4 bases, with 10 bases lying between them. TCRdb reanalysed the RT-PCR reads using MiXCR and keeps one entry per CDR3 protein. The sample shows hundreds of thousands of distinct CDR3 sequences, over 12% of them seen only once. Source material: memory CD4+ T cells from blood. The clonotype originates from a female donor in good health, serving as a healthy control. The V call is TRBV5-6, the J call TRBJ2-5; the D is unclear. The CDR3 protein is CASSYWVGETQYF. The CDR3 nucleotides are TGTGCCAGCAGCTACTGGGTAGGAGAGACCCAGTACTTC.